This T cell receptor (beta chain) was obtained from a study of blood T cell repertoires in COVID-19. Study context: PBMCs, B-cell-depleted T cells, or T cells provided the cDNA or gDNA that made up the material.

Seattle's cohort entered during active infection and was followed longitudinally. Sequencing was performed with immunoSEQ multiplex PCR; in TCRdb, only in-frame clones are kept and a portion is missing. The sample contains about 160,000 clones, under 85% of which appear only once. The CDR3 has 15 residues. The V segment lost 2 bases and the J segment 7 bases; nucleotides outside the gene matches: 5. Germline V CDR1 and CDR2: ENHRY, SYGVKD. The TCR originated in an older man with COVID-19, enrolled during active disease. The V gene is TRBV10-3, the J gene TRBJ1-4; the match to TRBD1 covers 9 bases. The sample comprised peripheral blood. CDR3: CAISEMTGGGEKLFF. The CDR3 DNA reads TGTGCCATCAGTGAGATGACAGGGGGGGGTGAAAAACTGTTTTTT.